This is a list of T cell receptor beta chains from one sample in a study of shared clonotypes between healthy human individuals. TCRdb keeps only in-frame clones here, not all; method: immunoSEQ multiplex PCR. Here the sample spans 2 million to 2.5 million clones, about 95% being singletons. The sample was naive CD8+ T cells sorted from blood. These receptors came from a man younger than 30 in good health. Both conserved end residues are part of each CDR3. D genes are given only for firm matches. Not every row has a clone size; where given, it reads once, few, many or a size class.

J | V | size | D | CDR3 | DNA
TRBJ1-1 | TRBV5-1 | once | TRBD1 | CASSYYPGQGTEAFF | TGCGCCAGCAGCTACTACCCGGGACAGGGAACTGAAGCTTTCTTT
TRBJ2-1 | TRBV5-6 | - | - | CASRTGGTAGGEFF | TGTGCCAGCAGGACAGGGGGAACAGCGGGAGGGGAGTTCTTC
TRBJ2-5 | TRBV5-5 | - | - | CASSGEKETQYF | TGTGCCAGCAGCGGTGAAAAAGAGACCCAGTACTTC
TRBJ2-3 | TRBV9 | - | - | CASSMGSADTQYF | TGTGCCAGCAGCATGGGGTCCGCAGATACGCAGTATTTT
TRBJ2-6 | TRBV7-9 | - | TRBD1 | CASDAGGHTGANVLTF | TGTGCCAGTGACGCAGGGGGACACACTGGGGCCAACGTCCTGACTTTC
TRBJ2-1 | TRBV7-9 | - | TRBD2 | CASSPPTSGGFYNEQFF | TGTGCCAGCAGCCCGCCGACTAGCGGGGGTTTCTACAATGAGCAGTTCTTC
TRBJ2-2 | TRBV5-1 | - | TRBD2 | CASSRRGTSGNTNTGELFF | TGCGCCAGCAGCAGGAGAGGGACTAGCGGAAACACGAACACCGGGGAGCTGTTTTTT
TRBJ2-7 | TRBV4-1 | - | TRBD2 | CASSLLAGEYEQYF | TGCGCCAGCAGCCTCCTAGCGGGAGAGTACGAGCAGTACTTC
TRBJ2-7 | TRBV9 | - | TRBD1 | CASSPGQGYEQYF | TGTGCCAGCAGCCCCGGACAGGGGTACGAGCAGTACTTC
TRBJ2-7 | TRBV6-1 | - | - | CASSGTRGYEQYF | TGTGCCAGCAGTGGGACTAGGGGGTACGAGCAGTACTTC
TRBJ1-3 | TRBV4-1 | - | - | CASSQDLGVGNTIYF | TGCGCCAGCAGCCAAGATTTGGGGGTTGGAAACACCATATATTTT
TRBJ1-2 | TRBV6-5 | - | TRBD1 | CASSYSEGAYGYTF | TGTGCCAGCAGTTACTCAGAGGGGGCATATGGCTACACCTTC
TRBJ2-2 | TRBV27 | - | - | CASSFSGALAGELFF | TGTGCCAGCAGTTTTTCGGGGGCTTTAGCCGGGGAGCTGTTTTTT
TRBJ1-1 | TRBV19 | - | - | CASSIWGPPSEAFF | TGTGCCAGTAGTATCTGGGGGCCTCCTTCGGAAGCTTTCTTT
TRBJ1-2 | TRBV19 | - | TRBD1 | CASSAMGTEYGYTF | TGTGCCAGTAGTGCCATGGGGACAGAGTATGGCTACACCTTC
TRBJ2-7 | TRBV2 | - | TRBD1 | CASSEIRGQGFEQYF | TGTGCCAGCAGTGAGATAAGGGGACAGGGGTTCGAGCAGTACTTC
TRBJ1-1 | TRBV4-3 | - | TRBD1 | CASSQGEGQGPPEAFF | TGCGCCAGCAGCCAAGGGGAAGGACAGGGGCCCCCTGAAGCTTTCTTT
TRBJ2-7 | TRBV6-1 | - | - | CASAGLVYEQYF | TGTGCCAGTGCGGGACTTGTTTACGAGCAGTACTTC
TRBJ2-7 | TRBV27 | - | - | CASSLVGSYEQYF | TGTGCCAGCAGTTTAGTGGGTTCCTACGAGCAGTACTTC
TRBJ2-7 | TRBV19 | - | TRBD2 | CASSRLAGSYEQYF | TGTGCCAGTAGTCGACTAGCGGGGAGCTACGAGCAGTACTTC
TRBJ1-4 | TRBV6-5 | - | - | CASSYSMGSVLFF | TGTGCCAGCAGTTACTCGATGGGGTCTGTACTGTTTTTT
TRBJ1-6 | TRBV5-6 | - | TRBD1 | CASSLGTGLSPLHF | TGTGCCAGCAGCTTAGGGACAGGACTATCACCCCTCCACTTT
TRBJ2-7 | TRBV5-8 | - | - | CASSWFGSSYEQYF | TGTGCCAGCAGCTGGTTTGGCAGCTCCTACGAGCAGTACTTC
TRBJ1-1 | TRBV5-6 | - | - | CASSLDRSLQNTEAFF | TGTGCCAGCAGCTTGGATCGGAGTCTACAGAACACTGAAGCTTTCTTT
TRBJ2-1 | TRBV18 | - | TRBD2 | CASSPLAGDHYNEQFF | TGTGCCAGCTCACCTTTAGCGGGGGACCACTACAATGAGCAGTTCTTC
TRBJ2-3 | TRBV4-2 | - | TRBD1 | CASSQVQGFLQDTQYF | TGTGCCAGCAGCCAAGTACAGGGGTTTTTGCAAGATACGCAGTATTTT
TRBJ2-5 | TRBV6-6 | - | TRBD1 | CASSPFAGGQETQYF | TGTGCCAGCAGCCCATTCGCAGGGGGTCAAGAGACCCAGTACTTC
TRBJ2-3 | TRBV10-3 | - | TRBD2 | CAISEGAGGITDTQYF | TGTGCCATCAGTGAGGGGGCGGGAGGGATCACAGATACGCAGTATTTT
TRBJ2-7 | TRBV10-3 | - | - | CAAGGSYEQYF | TGTGCCGCCGGGGGAAGTTACGAGCAGTACTTC
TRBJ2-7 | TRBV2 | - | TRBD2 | CASSGTSGVLSYEQYF | TGTGCCAGCAGTGGGACTAGCGGGGTACTCTCCTACGAGCAGTACTTC
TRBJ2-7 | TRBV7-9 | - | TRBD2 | CASSRGTSGIWGEQYF | TGTGCCAGCAGCCGGGGGACTAGCGGGATTTGGGGCGAGCAGTACTTC
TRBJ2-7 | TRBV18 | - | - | CASSPLPWGRDEQYF | TGTGCCAGCTCACCGCTACCCTGGGGGCGCGACGAGCAGTACTTC
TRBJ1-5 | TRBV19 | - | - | CASSKGSTNQPQHF | TGTGCCAGTAGTAAAGGCAGCACAAATCAGCCCCAGCATTTT
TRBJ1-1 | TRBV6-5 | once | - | CASRLGSVTEAFF | TGTGCCAGCCGGTTAGGGAGCGTCACTGAAGCTTTCTTT
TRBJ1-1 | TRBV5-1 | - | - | CASTSEENTEAFF | TGCGCCAGCACTTCAGAAGAGAACACTGAAGCTTTCTTT
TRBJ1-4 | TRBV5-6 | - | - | CASSYWTDEKLFF | TGTGCCAGCAGCTACTGGACTGACGAAAAACTGTTTTTT
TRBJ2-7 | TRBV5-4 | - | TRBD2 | CASSPGGFYEQYF | TGTGCCAGCAGCCCCGGGGGGTTCTACGAGCAGTACTTC
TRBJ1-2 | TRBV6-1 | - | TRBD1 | CASGDRVGYGYTF | TGTGCCAGCGGGGACAGGGTAGGCTATGGCTACACCTTC
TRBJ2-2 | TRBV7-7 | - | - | CASSLTPSGRHTGELFF | TGTGCTAGCAGCTTAACTCCCTCGGGACGGCACACCGGGGAGCTGTTTTTT
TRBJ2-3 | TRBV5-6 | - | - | CASSLAGFLADTQYF | TGTGCCAGCAGCTTGGCAGGTTTTCTCGCAGATACGCAGTATTTT
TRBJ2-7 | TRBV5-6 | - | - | CASSLGPGYEQYF | TGTGCCAGCAGCTTGGGACCGGGGTACGAGCAGTACTTC
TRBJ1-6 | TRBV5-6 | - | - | CASSLLNSPLHF | TGTGCCAGCAGCTTGTTGAATTCACCCCTCCACTTT